The clone carrying this T cell receptor delta chain appeared a few times. This likely traces to a read error, being one base from a far larger clone. This same CDR3 is encoded by further DNA sequences in the sample. These data come from a study of gamma delta lymphoproliferative disorders and STAT genes. This CDR3 is 18 amino acids long. Germline assignment: CDR1 GEAIGNYY and CDR2 EKD. TCRdb repeated clone calling on the multiplex PCR reads with CATT. The sample has thousands of delta-chain clones; over 0.95% are singletons. Sequencing used genomic DNA taken from PBMCs of patients and controls. The material sequenced was blood. V and J are TRDV2 and TRDJ1; 11 bases agree with TRDD3. The sequence was obtained from a human donor in good health. In DNA form, the CDR3 reads TGTGCCTGCGACACCGTCGGAAACTGGGGGATAGACACCGATAAACTCATCTTT. Its protein product is CACDTVGNWGIDTDKLIF.